The rows below give T cell receptor beta chains drawn from one sample of a study of blood T cells in healthy people across ages. In TCRdb, the 5' RACE reads were re-called with MiXCR into one record per CDR3 protein. Of some 800,000 distinct CDR3 sequences in the sample, approximately 25% were seen once. This same sample was also part of a study on T cells of mothers and their children.

Sequencing was done on a sample of blood. The source of these receptors is a boy aged 5 to 17 in good health. CDR3s leave out the opening cysteine and the closing phenylalanine or tryptophan. Rows give clone size only sometimes, using once, few, many, or a class for an expanded clone.

cdr3_aa: SVTSQGQETQY; clone_size: NA; v_call: TRBV29-1; j_call: TRBJ2-5
cdr3_aa: SARAYEQY; clone_size: few; v_call: TRBV20-1; j_call: NA
cdr3_aa: ASSQEGTGGTGGYT; clone_size: NA; v_call: TRBV4-2; j_call: TRBJ1-2
cdr3_aa: SAPGGDTQY; clone_size: NA; v_call: TRBV20-1; j_call: TRBJ2-3
cdr3_aa: SARDPGSGETQY; clone_size: few; v_call: TRBV20-1; j_call: TRBJ2-5
cdr3_aa: ASSQEGGGDEKLF; clone_size: few; v_call: TRBV3-1; j_call: TRBJ1-4
cdr3_aa: AISDSGISSYEQY; clone_size: NA; v_call: TRBV10-3; j_call: TRBJ2-7
cdr3_aa: ASSLTTGASGANVLT; clone_size: NA; v_call: TRBV5-1; j_call: TRBJ2-6
cdr3_aa: TTSRDRTGVAKNIQY; clone_size: NA; v_call: TRBV15; j_call: TRBJ2-4
cdr3_aa: SGGTAGETQY; clone_size: few; v_call: TRBV29-1; j_call: TRBJ2-5
cdr3_aa: TSSSRTDYGYT; clone_size: few; v_call: TRBV7-9; j_call: TRBJ1-2
cdr3_aa: ASTQGTVNYGYT; clone_size: NA; v_call: TRBV9; j_call: TRBJ1-2
cdr3_aa: ASSERRGSGQETQY; clone_size: NA; v_call: TRBV2; j_call: TRBJ2-5
cdr3_aa: ASSYLRSGSRGEKLF; clone_size: NA; v_call: TRBV6-5; j_call: TRBJ1-4
cdr3_aa: ASSQDETTGGVTDTQY; clone_size: NA; v_call: TRBV14; j_call: TRBJ2-3
cdr3_aa: ASSPAKEQY; clone_size: NA; v_call: TRBV7-9; j_call: TRBJ2-7
cdr3_aa: ASREDRGSEKLF; clone_size: few; v_call: TRBV28; j_call: TRBJ1-4
cdr3_aa: ASSPGQGVVGGYT; clone_size: few; v_call: TRBV5-1; j_call: TRBJ1-2
cdr3_aa: ASRHRDRGTGELF; clone_size: few; v_call: TRBV12-3/TRBV12-4; j_call: TRBJ2-2
cdr3_aa: SARETYSYEQY; clone_size: few; v_call: TRBV20-1; j_call: TRBJ2-7
cdr3_aa: ASSQGHRAAGYNEQF; clone_size: few; v_call: TRBV3-1; j_call: TRBJ2-1
cdr3_aa: ATSATLGVENIQY; clone_size: few; v_call: TRBV15; j_call: TRBJ2-4
cdr3_aa: ASKKQGDYGYT; clone_size: few; v_call: TRBV6-5; j_call: TRBJ1-2
cdr3_aa: SVEVGLTSNIQY; clone_size: few; v_call: TRBV29-1; j_call: TRBJ2-4
cdr3_aa: SASRGGDGYEQY; clone_size: few; v_call: TRBV20-1; j_call: TRBJ2-7
cdr3_aa: ASSLVGQTQGGYT; clone_size: few; v_call: TRBV5-6; j_call: TRBJ1-2
cdr3_aa: ASSRVVAGELF; clone_size: NA; v_call: TRBV7-2; j_call: TRBJ2-2
cdr3_aa: ASSFGASHSYEQY; clone_size: few; v_call: TRBV28; j_call: TRBJ2-7
cdr3_aa: ASSHRLGGAFDEQY; clone_size: NA; v_call: TRBV7-6; j_call: TRBJ2-7
cdr3_aa: ASSRRDSSRVNSPLH; clone_size: once; v_call: TRBV7-9; j_call: TRBJ1-6
cdr3_aa: ASSQCPRRGSSVWQETQY; clone_size: NA; v_call: TRBV4-3; j_call: TRBJ2-5
cdr3_aa: ASRETGHGYT; clone_size: NA; v_call: TRBV6-2/TRBV6-3; j_call: TRBJ1-2
cdr3_aa: SVEEQGVETQY; clone_size: many; v_call: TRBV29-1; j_call: TRBJ2-5
cdr3_aa: ATSDLASWNEQY; clone_size: NA; v_call: TRBV24-1; j_call: NA
cdr3_aa: ASSQSDGGLYGYT; clone_size: NA; v_call: TRBV3-1; j_call: TRBJ1-2
cdr3_aa: ASSYESRDLRGDEQF; clone_size: NA; v_call: TRBV6-2/TRBV6-3; j_call: TRBJ2-1
cdr3_aa: AISFDRANTEAF; clone_size: few; v_call: TRBV10-3; j_call: TRBJ1-1
cdr3_aa: SARTGNYGYT; clone_size: many; v_call: TRBV20-1; j_call: TRBJ1-2
cdr3_aa: SVVVGGRGYEQY; clone_size: NA; v_call: TRBV29-1; j_call: TRBJ2-7
cdr3_aa: ASSQLTAYEQY; clone_size: few; v_call: TRBV14; j_call: NA
cdr3_aa: ASRGQINYGYT; clone_size: few; v_call: TRBV12-3/TRBV12-4; j_call: TRBJ1-2
cdr3_aa: ASSVRTAQGSRQF; clone_size: NA; v_call: TRBV6-1; j_call: TRBJ2-1
cdr3_aa: ASSSPVGNEKLF; clone_size: NA; v_call: TRBV28; j_call: TRBJ1-4
cdr3_aa: ASSVAWSSGANVLT; clone_size: few; v_call: TRBV9; j_call: TRBJ2-6
cdr3_aa: SVGWAGAPTQY; clone_size: NA; v_call: TRBV29-1; j_call: TRBJ2-5
cdr3_aa: ASSQFIRATEAF; clone_size: NA; v_call: TRBV4-1; j_call: TRBJ1-1
cdr3_aa: ASSGKIGETQY; clone_size: few; v_call: TRBV3-1; j_call: TRBJ2-5
cdr3_aa: ASSLDLYNEQF; clone_size: many; v_call: TRBV7-3; j_call: TRBJ2-1
cdr3_aa: ASSFGQGAGGYT; clone_size: NA; v_call: TRBV5-5; j_call: TRBJ1-2
cdr3_aa: ASSDRGGEKLF; clone_size: few; v_call: TRBV7-2; j_call: TRBJ1-4
cdr3_aa: AGKIQSRQF; clone_size: NA; v_call: TRBV2; j_call: NA
cdr3_aa: SVELAVNYEQY; clone_size: few; v_call: TRBV29-1; j_call: NA
cdr3_aa: ASTGGDIQY; clone_size: NA; v_call: TRBV2; j_call: TRBJ2-4
cdr3_aa: ASSLPSTVEQF; clone_size: few; v_call: TRBV7-9; j_call: TRBJ2-1
cdr3_aa: ASSLALLAFGTDTQY; clone_size: few; v_call: TRBV7-2; j_call: TRBJ2-3
cdr3_aa: ASSSYRGWDTDTQY; clone_size: NA; v_call: TRBV5-1; j_call: TRBJ2-3
cdr3_aa: SARDQAKGNQPQH; clone_size: few; v_call: TRBV20-1; j_call: TRBJ1-5
cdr3_aa: ASSPSLGQY; clone_size: NA; v_call: TRBV18; j_call: TRBJ2-5
cdr3_aa: ASSVATAGKQY; clone_size: NA; v_call: TRBV9; j_call: TRBJ2-7